Shown below are 15 T cell receptor beta chains from a single sample sequenced in a study of Graves' ophthalmopathy and Graves' hyperthyroidism. Researchers took RNA transcripts and amplified TCR beta CDR3 regions from them. HTBI-primed first-round RT-PCR preceded second-round multiplex PCR. TCRdb fed the multiplex PCR reads into MiXCR, producing one record per CDR3 protein. Here the sample spans about 700,000 distinct CDR3 sequences, roughly 40% being singletons. Sequenced input: peripheral blood. Source of these receptors: an adult man with Graves' ophthalmopathy.

V and J are TRBV25-1 and TRBJ1-2, with D unclear. The CDR3 loop spans 12 amino acids. V was shortened by 7 bases and J by 7 bases, with 13 bases between the two germline ends. CDR1 is MGHDK, CDR2 SYGVNS, per germline. CDR3 amino acids: CASTAGWTGYTF. CDR3 coding DNA: TGTGCCAGCACAGCAGGCTGGACTGGCTACACCTTC.

The rearrangement joins TRBV7-9 to TRBJ2-5; no reliable D call. The CDR3 loop spans 14 amino acids. Deletions cut 1 base from V and 5 bases from J, with 11 bases between. CDR1 is SEHNR and CDR2 is FQNEAQ in the germline V gene (reference sequence). The CDR3 region is CASSLGDFSETQYF. The CDR3 DNA follows: TGTGCCAGCAGCTTAGGGGATTTTTCGGAGACCCAGTACTTC.

This clonotype was counted ten times or more. The chain carries TRBV24-1 and TRBJ1-5; D is uncertain. Germline V gene sequence: CDR1 KGHDR, CDR2 SFDVKD. This CDR3 comprises 14 residues. Trimming took off 5 bases at V and 1 base at J, with 8 bases between the two ends. DNA of the CDR3: TGTGCCACCAGTGGGGCGGGAAGCAATCAGCCCCAGCATTTT. Its translation is CATSGAGSNQPQHF.

The chain employs TRBV4-1 and TRBJ1-2; D remains unclear. There are 14 residues in the CDR3. Trimming shortened V by 5 bases and J by 8 bases, and 18 bases separated the two germline ends. The germline V gene encodes CDR1 MGHRA and CDR2 YSYEKL. The CDR3 DNA reads TGCGCCAGCAGCTCAAGCCCCGCCGTTCAGGGCTACACCTTC. Translated: CASSSSPAVQGYTF.

This clonotype was seen more than once but under ten times. This sequence joins TRBV5-1 and TRBJ1-5; D ambiguous. This CDR3 has 13 amino acids. Germline V CDR1 and CDR2: SGHRS, YFSETQ. The V gene lost 0 bases and the J gene lost 5 bases, with 6 bases spanning the gap. The chain's CDR3 is CASSLGSHQPQHF. The CDR3 DNA is TGCGCCAGCAGCTTGGGCAGCCATCAGCCCCAGCATTTT.

The chain links TRBV20-1 to TRBJ2-2, with 8 bases lining up with TRBD2. Germline V lookup: CDR1 DFQATT, CDR2 SNEGSKA (reference sequence). The ends lost 4 bases at V and 4 bases at J; junction bases unmatched: 2. The CDR3 is 13 amino acids. The CDR3 DNA reads TGCAGTGCTACGCTAGCGGGCACCGGGGAGCTGTTTTTT. Its protein product is CSATLAGTGELFF.

This clonotype showed up many times. The J gene is TRBJ2-7, the V gene TRBV7-2, with 12 bases lining up with TRBD1. V was clipped by 3 bases and J by 4 bases; unmatched bases: 4. The CDR3 totals 15 residues. Germline CDR1 and CDR2: SGHTA and FQGNSA. This CDR3 is CASSLGGQGAYEQYF. The CDR3, as DNA: TGTGCCAGCAGCTTGGGGGGACAGGGGGCGTACGAGCAGTACTTC. Combining the CDR3 with reference TRBV7-2 and TRBJ2-7 gives the whole variable domain GAGVSQSPSNKVTEKGKDVELRCDPISGHTALYWYRQSLGQGLEFLIYFQGNSAPDKSGLPSDRFSAERTGGSVSTLTIQRTQQEDSAVYLCASSLGGQGAYEQYFGPGTRLTVT.

This clonotype was picked up a small number of times. V gene TRBV7-9 combines with J gene TRBJ1-1, with a possible D match to TRBD1 (6 bases). Germline assignment: CDR1 SEHNR and CDR2 FQNEAQ (reference sequence). The ends were cut back, 10 bases at V and 0 bases at J, with 12 bases in the middle. This CDR3 spans 13 amino acids. The DNA for the CDR3 is TGTGCCACGGCGGACAGTTTGAACACTGAAGCTTTCTTT. Encoded protein: CATADSLNTEAFF.

V and J are TRBV12-3 or TRBV12-4 and TRBJ2-2, with a possible D match to TRBD1 (5 bases). The CDR3 consists of 12 residues. With 11 bases removed from V and 1 base from J, the gap between germline ends came to 8 bases. The CDR3 region is CAGQGNTGELFF. In DNA form, the CDR3 reads TGTGCCGGTCAGGGGAACACCGGGGAGCTGTTTTTT.

There are many counts of this clonotype. The J gene is TRBJ2-7, the V gene TRBV7-2; the match to TRBD2 covers 13 bases. This CDR3 has 15 residues. J lost 2 bases, V lost 4 bases, and 2 bases had no gene match. Germline V gene lookup returns CDR1 SGHTA and CDR2 FQGNSA. CDR3 in amino acids: CASSSLAGGPYEQYF. CDR3 sequence (DNA): TGTGCCAGCAGCTCACTAGCGGGAGGGCCCTACGAGCAGTACTTC.

This rearrangement joins TRBV24-1 to TRBJ2-5, with D uncertain. Germline V gene sequence: CDR1 KGHDR, CDR2 SFDVKD. Trimming left V 11 bases short and J 2 bases short, with 20 bases between. The CDR3 spans 15 residues. The chain's CDR3 is CASSPGSYRQETQYF. In nucleotides, the CDR3 is TGTGCCAGCTCACCTGGATCCTACCGACAAGAGACCCAGTACTTC.

The table lists this clonotype with many counts. The chain joins TRBV10-1 to TRBJ1-5; TRBD1 might be the D (5 bases). The length of the CDR3 is 15 residues. Germline V lookup: CDR1 WNHNN, CDR2 SYGVQD (reference sequence). Trimming left V 10 bases short and J 1 base short, with 17 bases between. CDR3 DNA sequence: TGCGCCACCATTTATCGGGACTCAAGCAATCAGCCCCAGCATTTT. It is translated as CATIYRDSSNQPQHF.

This clonotype was observed a few times. V and J are TRBV29-1 and TRBJ1-2; 7 positions agree with TRBD1. Per germline, CDR1 SQVTM and CDR2 ANQGSEA. After removal of 5 bases from V and 4 bases from J, the junction contained 10 bases not matched to a gene. This CDR3 comprises 14 residues. CDR3 protein: CSVHTGVGSYGYTF. The CDR3 DNA reads TGCAGCGTTCATACAGGGGTGGGATCCTATGGCTACACCTTC.

Details on this clonotype: A much larger clone is a single base away; this may be a read error. The final CDR3 position lacks the conserved phenylalanine or tryptophan, pointing to a likely read error. V and J are TRBV7-2 and TRBJ2-5; possible D gene TRBD2, 6 bases. CDR1 is SGHTA and CDR2 is FQGNSA in the germline V gene. The CDR3 runs to 17 residues. Trimming shortened V by 3 bases and J by 1 base, and 18 bases separated the two germline ends. For the CDR3, the DNA is TGTGCCAGCAGCTTGTATTCCGGGGGATACCTCCAAGAGACCCAGTACCTC. Residues: CASSLYSGGYLQETQYL.

In its sample, this clonotype was seen many times. The gene calls are TRBV29-1 and TRBJ1-1, with D unresolved. The CDR3 consists of 13 residues. Germline-derived CDR1 and CDR2 are SQVTM and ANQGSEA. V lost 5 bases and J 3 bases, leaving 13 bases between the germline ends. CDR3 in DNA: TGCAGCGTTAAAAAGCGGGGAGACACTGAAGCTTTCTTT. It codes for CSVKKRGDTEAFF.